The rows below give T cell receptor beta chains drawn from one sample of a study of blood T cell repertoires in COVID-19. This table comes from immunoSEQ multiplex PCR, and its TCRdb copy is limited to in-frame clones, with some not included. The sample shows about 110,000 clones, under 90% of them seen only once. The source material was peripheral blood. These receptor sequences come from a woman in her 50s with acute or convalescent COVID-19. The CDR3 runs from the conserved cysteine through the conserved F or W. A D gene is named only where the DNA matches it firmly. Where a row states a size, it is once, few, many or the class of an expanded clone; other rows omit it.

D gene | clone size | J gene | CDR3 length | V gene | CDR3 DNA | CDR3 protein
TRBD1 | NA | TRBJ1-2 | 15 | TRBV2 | TGTGCCAGCAGTATGCCCGGGACAGGTTTTTATGGCTACACCTTC | CASSMPGTGFYGYTF
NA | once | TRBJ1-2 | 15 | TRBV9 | TGTGCCAGCAGCTCCGGAGCAGGGGTTAACTATGGCTACACCTTC | CASSSGAGVNYGYTF
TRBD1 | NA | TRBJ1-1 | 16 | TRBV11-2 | TGTGCCAGCACCCTTCTCGGACAGGGGGAATTCACTGAAGCTTTCTTT | CASTLLGQGEFTEAFF
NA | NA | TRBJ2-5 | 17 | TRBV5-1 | TGCGCCAGCAGCTTGGAGGGCGGGGGCCCCCTACAAGGGACCCAGTACTTC | CASSLEGGGPLQGTQYF
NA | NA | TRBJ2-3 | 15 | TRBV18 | TGTGCCACCTCTAGCTCAGGGGTGTATACAGATACGCAGTATTTT | CATSSSGVYTDTQYF
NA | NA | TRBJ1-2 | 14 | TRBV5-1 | TGCGCCAGCAGTGACAGCCTGTCTAACTATGGCTACACCTTC | CASSDSLSNYGYTF
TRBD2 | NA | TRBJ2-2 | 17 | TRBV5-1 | TGCGCCAGCAGCTTGGCCGTCGGGGGGAGTAGTACCGGGGAGCTGTTTTTT | CASSLAVGGSSTGELFF
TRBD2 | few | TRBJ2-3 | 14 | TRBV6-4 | TGTGCCAGCAGTGAGCGGGGGGGCACAGATACGCAGTATTTT | CASSERGGTDTQYF
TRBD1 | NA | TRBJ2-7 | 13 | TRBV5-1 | TGCGCCAGCGGACCCCGACAGGGTTCGGGGCAGTACTTC | CASGPRQGSGQYF
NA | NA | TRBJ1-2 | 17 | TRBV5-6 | TGTGCCAGCAGCTTGGCCGGGACACAATCCCGAAACTATGGCTACACCTTC | CASSLAGTQSRNYGYTF
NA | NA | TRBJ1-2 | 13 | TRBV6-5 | TGTGCCAGCAGCCGGGGACATAGCTATGGCTACACCTTC | CASSRGHSYGYTF
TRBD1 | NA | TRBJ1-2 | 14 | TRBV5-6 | TGTGCCAGCAGCTGGACAGGGAGCTACTATGGCTACACCTTC | CASSWTGSYYGYTF
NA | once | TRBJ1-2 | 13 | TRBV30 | TGTGCCTGGAGTGTTGCAGGGGACTATGGCTACACCTTC | CAWSVAGDYGYTF
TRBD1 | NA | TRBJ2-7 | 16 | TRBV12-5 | TGTGCTAGCCCGCCCGAATCCGGGACAGGGTTGTACGAGCAGTACTTC | CASPPESGTGLYEQYF
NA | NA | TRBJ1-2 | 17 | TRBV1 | TGCACCAGCCCCGGCCGGGACAGTCCTCCTCGTGACTATGGCTACACCTTC | CTSPGRDSPPRDYGYTF
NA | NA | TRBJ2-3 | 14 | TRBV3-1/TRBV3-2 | TGTGCCAGCAGCCAAGGAGGCCGCACAGATACGCAGTATTTT | CASSQGGRTDTQYF
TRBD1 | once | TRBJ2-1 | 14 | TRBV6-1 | TGTGCCAGCAGTATACAGGGGACGATCAATGAGCAGTTCTTC | CASSIQGTINEQFF
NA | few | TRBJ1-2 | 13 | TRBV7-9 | TGTGCCAGCAGCTTAGGACAGGTCTATGGCTACACCTTC | CASSLGQVYGYTF
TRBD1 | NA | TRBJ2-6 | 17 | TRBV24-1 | TGTGCCACGGGGCCGGGACAGGGTATTTCTGGGGCCAACGTCCTGACTTTC | CATGPGQGISGANVLTF
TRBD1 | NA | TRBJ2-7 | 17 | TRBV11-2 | TGTGCCAGCAGCTTAAGGCGGGGGACAGGGGAGTTGTACGAGCAGTACTTC | CASSLRRGTGELYEQYF
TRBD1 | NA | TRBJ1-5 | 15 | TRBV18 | TGTGCCAGCTCACCGGGACAGGGGACGGTTCAGCCCCAGCATTTT | CASSPGQGTVQPQHF
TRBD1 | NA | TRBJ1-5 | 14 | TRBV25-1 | TGTGCCAGCAGTTCGGCGAGACAGGGGCAGCCCCAGCATTTT | CASSSARQGQPQHF
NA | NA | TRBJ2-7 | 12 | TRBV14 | TGTGCCAGCAGCCAAGCACGAGTGGAGCAGTACTTC | CASSQARVEQYF
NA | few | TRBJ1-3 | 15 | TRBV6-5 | TGTGCCAGCAGTCAACAGGGAAACTCTGGAAACACCATATATTTT | CASSQQGNSGNTIYF
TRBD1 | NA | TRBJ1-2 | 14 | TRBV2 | TGTGCCAGCAGCCCGACAGGGGGTATGGTTGGCTACACCTTC | CASSPTGGMVGYTF
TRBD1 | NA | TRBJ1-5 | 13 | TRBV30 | TGTGCCTGGAGTGAGGGGGCCAAACAGCCCCAGCATTTT | CAWSEGAKQPQHF
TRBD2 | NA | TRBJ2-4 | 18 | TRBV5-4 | TGTGCCAGCAGCTCGCTAGTCGGAGCGGGGGGAGCCAAAAACATTCAGTACTTC | CASSSLVGAGGAKNIQYF
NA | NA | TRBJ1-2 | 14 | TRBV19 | TGTGCCAGTAGGGAAAGGGGGAAAAACTATGGCTACACCTTC | CASRERGKNYGYTF
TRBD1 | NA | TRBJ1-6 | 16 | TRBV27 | TGTGCCAGCAGTCCTCACAGGGGGCTATATCGATCACCCCTCCACTTT | CASSPHRGLYRSPLHF
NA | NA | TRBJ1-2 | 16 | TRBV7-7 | TGTGCCAGCAGCTTAGGGGGGGACGGTGCGTACTATGGCTACACCTTC | CASSLGGDGAYYGYTF
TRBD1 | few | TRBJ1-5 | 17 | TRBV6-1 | TGTGCCAGCAGTGAAGGTCCCCGCGGGACAGATAATCAGCCCCAGCATTTT | CASSEGPRGTDNQPQHF
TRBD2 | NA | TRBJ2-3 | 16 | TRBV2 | TGTGCCAGCAGACCATATAGCGGGGGGGCCCGAGATACGCAGTATTTT | CASRPYSGGARDTQYF
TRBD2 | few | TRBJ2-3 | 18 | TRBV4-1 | TGCGCCAGCAGCCCACTACTGAGCGGGCGGGGGGGCTTAGATACGCAGTATTTT | CASSPLLSGRGGLDTQYF
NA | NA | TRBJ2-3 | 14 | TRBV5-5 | TGTGCCAGCAGCTTGCAGGGTATGACAGATACGCAGTATTTT | CASSLQGMTDTQYF
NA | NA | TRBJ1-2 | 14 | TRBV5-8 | TGTGCCACCCCGGTCGGAGGGGCATGGCATGGCTACACCTTC | CATPVGGAWHGYTF
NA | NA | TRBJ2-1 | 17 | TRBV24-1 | TGTGCCACCAGGCACGTTGAGCAGGTCGTCAGGGACAATGAGCAGTTCTTC | CATRHVEQVVRDNEQFF
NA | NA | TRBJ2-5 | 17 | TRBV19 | TGTGCCAGTAGTATAGGCCGTACGTGGCAGGGGCGAGACGCCCAGTACTTC | CASSIGRTWQGRDAQYF
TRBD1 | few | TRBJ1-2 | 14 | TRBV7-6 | TGTGCCAGCAGCTTAGGTCCAGGGGGCAGTGGCTACACCTTC | CASSLGPGGSGYTF
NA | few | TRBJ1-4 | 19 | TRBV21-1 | TGTGCCAGCAGCAAAGCGGATAGACGGAAGAGGGAGGTCAATGAAAAACTGTTTTTT | CASSKADRRKREVNEKLFF
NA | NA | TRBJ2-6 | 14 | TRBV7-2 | TGTGCCAGCAGCTTAGATATTGGGGCCAACGTCCTGACTTTC | CASSLDIGANVLTF
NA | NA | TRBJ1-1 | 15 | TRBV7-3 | TGTGCCAGCAGCTTAGGTTTTGGGGGAGGGGCTGAAGCTTTCTTT | CASSLGFGGGAEAFF
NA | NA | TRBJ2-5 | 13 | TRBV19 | TGTGCCAGTAGTAACCTCAGGGGAGAGACCCAGTACTTC | CASSNLRGETQYF
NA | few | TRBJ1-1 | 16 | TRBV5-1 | TGCGCCAGCAGCTTGCAGTGGGGGGGACAGAACACTGAAGCTTTCTTT | CASSLQWGGQNTEAFF
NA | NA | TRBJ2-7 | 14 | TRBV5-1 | TGCGCCAGCAGCTTGGCCCACGGAGGCTACGAGCAGTACTTC | CASSLAHGGYEQYF
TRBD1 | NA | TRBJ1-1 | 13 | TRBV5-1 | TGCGCCAGCACACAGGGGTGGGACACTGAAGCTTTCTTT | CASTQGWDTEAFF
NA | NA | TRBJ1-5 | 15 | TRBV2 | TGTGCCAGCAGTGAAGAAGGGGTACGCAATCAGCCCCAGCATTTT | CASSEEGVRNQPQHF
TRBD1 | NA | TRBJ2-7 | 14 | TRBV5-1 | TGCGCCAGCAGCTTGGGACAGGGCCGAGTCGAGCAGTACTTC | CASSLGQGRVEQYF
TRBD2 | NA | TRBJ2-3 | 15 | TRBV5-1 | TGCGCCAGCAGCCGGGCTAGCGGGGTCACAGATACGCAGTATTTT | CASSRASGVTDTQYF
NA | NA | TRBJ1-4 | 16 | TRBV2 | TGTGCCAGCAGTGACTCTGGGAGGGTCGGGGATGAAAAACTGTTTTTT | CASSDSGRVGDEKLFF
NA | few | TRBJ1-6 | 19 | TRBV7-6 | TGTGCCAGCAGCTCAGGCGGACAGCTCCTTCCCGCTTCTAATTCACCCCTCCACTTT | CASSSGGQLLPASNSPLHF
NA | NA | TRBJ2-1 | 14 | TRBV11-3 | TGTGCCAGCAGCTTAGGGGGGACAATCAATGAGCAGTTCTTC | CASSLGGTINEQFF
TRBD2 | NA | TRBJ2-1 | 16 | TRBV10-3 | TGTGCCATCGCCCGGGCAAGCGGGGGCGGGGGAAATGAGCAGTTCTTC | CAIARASGGGGNEQFF